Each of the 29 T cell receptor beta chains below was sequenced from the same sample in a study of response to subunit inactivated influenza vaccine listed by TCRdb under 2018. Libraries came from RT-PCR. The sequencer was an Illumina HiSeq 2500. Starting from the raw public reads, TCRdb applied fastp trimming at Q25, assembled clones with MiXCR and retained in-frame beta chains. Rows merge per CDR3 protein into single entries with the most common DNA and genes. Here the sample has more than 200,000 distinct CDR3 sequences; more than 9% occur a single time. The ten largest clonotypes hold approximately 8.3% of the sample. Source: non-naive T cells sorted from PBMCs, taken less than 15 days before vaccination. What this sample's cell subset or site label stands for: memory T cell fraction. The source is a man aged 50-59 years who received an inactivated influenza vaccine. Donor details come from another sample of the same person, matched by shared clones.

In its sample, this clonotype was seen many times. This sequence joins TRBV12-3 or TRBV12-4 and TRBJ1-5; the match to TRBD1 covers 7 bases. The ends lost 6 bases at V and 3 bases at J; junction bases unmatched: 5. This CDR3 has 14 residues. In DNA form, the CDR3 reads TGTGCCAGCAGCACAGGGGCGACCAATCAGCCCCAGCATTTT. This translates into CASSTGATNQPQHF.

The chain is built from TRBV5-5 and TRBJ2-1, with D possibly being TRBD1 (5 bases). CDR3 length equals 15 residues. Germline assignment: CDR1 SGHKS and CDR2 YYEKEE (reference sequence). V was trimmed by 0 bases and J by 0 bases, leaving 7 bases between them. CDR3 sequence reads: CASSLEQGSYNEQFF. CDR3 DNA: TGTGCCAGCAGCTTGGAGCAGGGCTCCTACAATGAGCAGTTCTTC.

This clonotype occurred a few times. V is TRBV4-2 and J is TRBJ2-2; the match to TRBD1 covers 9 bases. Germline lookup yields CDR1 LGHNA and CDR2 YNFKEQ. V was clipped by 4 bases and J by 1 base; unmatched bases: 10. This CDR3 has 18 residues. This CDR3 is CASSRDPAGQGNTGELFF. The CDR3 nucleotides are TGTGCCAGCAGCCGCGATCCCGCGGGACAGGGGAACACCGGGGAGCTGTTTTTT.

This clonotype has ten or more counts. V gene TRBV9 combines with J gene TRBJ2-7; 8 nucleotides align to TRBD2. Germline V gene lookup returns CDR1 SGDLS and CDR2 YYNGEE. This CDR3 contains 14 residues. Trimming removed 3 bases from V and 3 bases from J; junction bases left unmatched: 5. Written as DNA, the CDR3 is TGTGCCAGCAGCGAAGCGGGGGCGAACTACGAGCAGTACTTC. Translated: CASSEAGANYEQYF.

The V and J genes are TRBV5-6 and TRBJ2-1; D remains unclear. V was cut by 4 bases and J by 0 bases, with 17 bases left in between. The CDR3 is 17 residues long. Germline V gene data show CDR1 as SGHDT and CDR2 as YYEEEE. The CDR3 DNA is TGTGCCAGCAGCCTGACCCCGGCGGCCAGCTCCTACAATGAGCAGTTCTTC. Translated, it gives CASSLTPAASSYNEQFF.

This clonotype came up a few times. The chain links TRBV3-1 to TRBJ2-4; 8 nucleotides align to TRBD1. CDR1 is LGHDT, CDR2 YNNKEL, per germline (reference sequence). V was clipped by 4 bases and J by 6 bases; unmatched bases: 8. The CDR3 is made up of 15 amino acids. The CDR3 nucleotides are TGTGCCAGCAGCCTGAATCAAGGACAGGGAAACATTCAGTACTTC. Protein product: CASSLNQGQGNIQYF.

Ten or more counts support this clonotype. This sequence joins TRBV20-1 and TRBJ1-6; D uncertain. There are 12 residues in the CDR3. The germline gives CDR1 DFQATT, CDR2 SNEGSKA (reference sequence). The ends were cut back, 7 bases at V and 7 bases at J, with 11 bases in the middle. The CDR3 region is CSGQDYNSPLHF. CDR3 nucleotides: TGCAGTGGGCAGGACTACAATTCACCCCTCCACTTT.

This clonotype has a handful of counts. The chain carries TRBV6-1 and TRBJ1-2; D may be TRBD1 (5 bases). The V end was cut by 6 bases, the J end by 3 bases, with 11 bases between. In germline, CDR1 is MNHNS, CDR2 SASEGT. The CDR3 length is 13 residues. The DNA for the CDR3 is TGTGCCAGCAGGATGGACACGGACTATGGCTACACCTTC. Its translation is CASRMDTDYGYTF.

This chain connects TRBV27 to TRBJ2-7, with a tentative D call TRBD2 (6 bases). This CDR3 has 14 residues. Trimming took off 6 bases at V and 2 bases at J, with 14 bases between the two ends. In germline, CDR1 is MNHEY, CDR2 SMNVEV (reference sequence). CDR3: CASSRGLVAYEQYF. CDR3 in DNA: TGTGCCAGCAGCCGGGGACTTGTCGCCTACGAGCAGTACTTC.

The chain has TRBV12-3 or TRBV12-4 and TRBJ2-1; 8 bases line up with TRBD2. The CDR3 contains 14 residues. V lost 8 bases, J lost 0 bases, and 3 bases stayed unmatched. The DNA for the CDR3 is TGTGCCAGCCGGGAGGGCCCCTCCTACAATGAGCAGTTCTTC. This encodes CASREGPSYNEQFF.

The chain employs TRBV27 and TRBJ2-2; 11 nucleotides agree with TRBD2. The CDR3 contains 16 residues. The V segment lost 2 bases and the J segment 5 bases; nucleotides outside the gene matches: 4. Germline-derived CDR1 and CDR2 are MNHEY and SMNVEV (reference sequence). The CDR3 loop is CASSLTSGGWTGELFF. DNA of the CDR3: TGTGCCAGCAGTTTAACTAGCGGGGGTTGGACCGGGGAGCTGTTTTTT.

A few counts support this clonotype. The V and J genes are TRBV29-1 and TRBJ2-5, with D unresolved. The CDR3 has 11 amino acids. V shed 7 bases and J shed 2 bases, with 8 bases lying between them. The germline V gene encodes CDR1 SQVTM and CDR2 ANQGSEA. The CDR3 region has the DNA TGCAGCGCAAGGTTGCAAGAGACCCAGTACTTC. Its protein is CSARLQETQYF.

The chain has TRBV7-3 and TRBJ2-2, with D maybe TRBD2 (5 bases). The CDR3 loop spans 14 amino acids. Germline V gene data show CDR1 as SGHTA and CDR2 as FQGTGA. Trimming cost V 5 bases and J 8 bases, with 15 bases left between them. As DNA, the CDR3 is TGTGCCAGCAGCCAAGGGAGCAGTGGTGGGGAGCTGTTTTTT. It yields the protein CASSQGSSGGELFF.

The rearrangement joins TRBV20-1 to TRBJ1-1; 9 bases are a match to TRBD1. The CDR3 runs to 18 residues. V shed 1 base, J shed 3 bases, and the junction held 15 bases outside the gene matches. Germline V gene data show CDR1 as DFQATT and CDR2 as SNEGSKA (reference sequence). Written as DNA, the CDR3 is TGCAGTGCTAGAGGATCGGGACAGGGTGGATCTGGCGACACTGAAGCTTTCTTT. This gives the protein CSARGSGQGGSGDTEAFF.

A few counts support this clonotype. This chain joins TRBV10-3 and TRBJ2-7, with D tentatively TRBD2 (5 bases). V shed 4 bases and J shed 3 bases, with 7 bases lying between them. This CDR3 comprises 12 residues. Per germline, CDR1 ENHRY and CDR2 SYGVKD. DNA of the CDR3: TGTGCCATCAGTGGGAGCGGCTACGAGCAGTACTTC. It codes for CAISGSGYEQYF.

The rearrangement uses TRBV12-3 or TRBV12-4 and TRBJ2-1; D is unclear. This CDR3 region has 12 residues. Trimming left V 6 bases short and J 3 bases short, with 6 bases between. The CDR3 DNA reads TGTGCCAGCAGGGTAGGCTACAATGAGCAGTTCTTC. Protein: CASRVGYNEQFF.

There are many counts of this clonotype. Here the CDR3 reads CASRTQNRQFF. DNA of the CDR3: TGTGCCAGCCGTACACAGAATCGGCAGTTCTTC. The rearrangement uses TRBV14 and TRBJ2-1; D is uncertain. This CDR3 comprises 11 residues. V dropped 8 bases and J dropped 12 bases, with 14 bases sitting between them. The germline CDR1 and CDR2 sequences are SGHDN and FVKESK.

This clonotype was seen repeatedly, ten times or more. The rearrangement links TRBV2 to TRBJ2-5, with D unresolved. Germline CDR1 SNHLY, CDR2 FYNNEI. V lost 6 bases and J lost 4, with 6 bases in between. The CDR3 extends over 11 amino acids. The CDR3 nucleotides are TGTGCCAGCAGCGTAAGAGAGACCCAGTACTTC. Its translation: CASSVRETQYF.

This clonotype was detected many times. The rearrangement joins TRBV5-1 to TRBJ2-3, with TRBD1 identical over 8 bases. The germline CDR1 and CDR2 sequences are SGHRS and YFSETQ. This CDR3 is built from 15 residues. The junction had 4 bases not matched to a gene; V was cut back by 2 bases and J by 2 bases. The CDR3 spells CASSLGDRITDTQYF. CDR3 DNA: TGCGCCAGCAGCTTAGGGGACAGGATCACAGATACGCAGTATTTT.

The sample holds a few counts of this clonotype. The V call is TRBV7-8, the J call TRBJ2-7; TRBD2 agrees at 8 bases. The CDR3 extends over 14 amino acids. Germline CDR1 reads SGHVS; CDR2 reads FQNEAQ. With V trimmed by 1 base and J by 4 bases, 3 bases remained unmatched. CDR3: CASSLVGGAYEQYF. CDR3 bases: TGTGCCAGCAGCTTAGTCGGGGGGGCTTACGAGCAGTACTTC.

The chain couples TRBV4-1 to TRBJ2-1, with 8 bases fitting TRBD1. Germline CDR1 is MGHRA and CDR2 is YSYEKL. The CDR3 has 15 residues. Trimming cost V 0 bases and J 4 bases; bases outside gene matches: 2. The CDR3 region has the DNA TGCGCCAGCAGCCAAGACGGGACAGGTTACAATGAGCAGTTCTTC. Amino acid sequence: CASSQDGTGYNEQFF.

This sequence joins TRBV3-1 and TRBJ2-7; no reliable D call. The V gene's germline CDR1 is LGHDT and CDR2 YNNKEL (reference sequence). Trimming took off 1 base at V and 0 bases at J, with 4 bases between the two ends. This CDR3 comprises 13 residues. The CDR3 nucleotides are TGTGCCAGCAGCCAAGGGGACTCCTACGAGCAGTACTTC. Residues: CASSQGDSYEQYF.

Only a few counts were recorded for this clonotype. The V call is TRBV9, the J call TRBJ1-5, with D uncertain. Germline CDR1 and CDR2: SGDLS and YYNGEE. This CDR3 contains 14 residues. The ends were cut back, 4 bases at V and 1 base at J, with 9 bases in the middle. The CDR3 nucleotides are TGTGCCAGCAGCCGCGCCCCGAGCAATCAGCCCCAGCATTTT. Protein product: CASSRAPSNQPQHF. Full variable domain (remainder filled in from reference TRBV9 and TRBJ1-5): DSGVTQTPKHLITATGQRVTLRCSPRSGDLSVYWYQQSLDQGLQFLIQYYNGEERAKGNILERFSAQQFPDLHSELNLSSLELGDSALYFCASSRAPSNQPQHFGDGTRLSIL.

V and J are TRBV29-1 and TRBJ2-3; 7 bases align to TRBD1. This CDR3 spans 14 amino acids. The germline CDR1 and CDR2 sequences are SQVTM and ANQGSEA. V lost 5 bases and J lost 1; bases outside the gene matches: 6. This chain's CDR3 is CSVKRQGRTDTQYF. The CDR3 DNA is TGCAGCGTTAAACGACAGGGACGCACAGATACGCAGTATTTT.

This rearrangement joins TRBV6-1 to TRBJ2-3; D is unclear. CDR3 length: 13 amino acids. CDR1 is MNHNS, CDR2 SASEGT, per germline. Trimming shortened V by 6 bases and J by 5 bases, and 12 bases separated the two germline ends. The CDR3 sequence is CASRRAWLDTQYF. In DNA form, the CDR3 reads TGTGCCAGCAGAAGAGCCTGGTTAGATACGCAGTATTTT.

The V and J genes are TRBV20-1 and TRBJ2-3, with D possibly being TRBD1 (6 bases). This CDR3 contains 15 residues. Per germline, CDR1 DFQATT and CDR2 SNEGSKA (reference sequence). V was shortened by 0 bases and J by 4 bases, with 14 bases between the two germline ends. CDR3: CSARDASRGSDTQYF. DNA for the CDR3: TGCAGTGCTAGAGATGCTAGCAGGGGCTCAGATACGCAGTATTTT.

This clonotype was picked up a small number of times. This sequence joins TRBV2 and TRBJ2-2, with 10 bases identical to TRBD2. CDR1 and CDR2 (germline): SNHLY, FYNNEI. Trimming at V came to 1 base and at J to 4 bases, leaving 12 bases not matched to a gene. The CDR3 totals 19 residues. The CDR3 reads CASSEVLASGSLRTGELFF. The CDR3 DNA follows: TGTGCCAGCAGTGAAGTTCTGGCTAGCGGGAGTCTACGCACCGGGGAGCTGTTTTTT.

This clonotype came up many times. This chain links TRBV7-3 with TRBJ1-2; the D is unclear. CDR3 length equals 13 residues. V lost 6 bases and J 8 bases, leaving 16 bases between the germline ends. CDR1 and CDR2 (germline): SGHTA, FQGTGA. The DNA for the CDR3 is TGTGCCAGCAGTCCGGACGGTTCGGGGGGCTACACCTTC. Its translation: CASSPDGSGGYTF.

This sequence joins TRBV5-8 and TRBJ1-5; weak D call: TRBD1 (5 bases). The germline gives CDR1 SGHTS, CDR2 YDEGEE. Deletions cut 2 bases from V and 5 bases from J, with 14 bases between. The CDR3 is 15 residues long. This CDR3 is CASSFMRGRDQPQHF. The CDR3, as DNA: TGTGCCAGCAGCTTCATGAGGGGAAGGGATCAGCCCCAGCATTTT.